This T cell receptor (beta chain) originates from a study of CD8 T cells in Susac syndrome (dated by TCRdb to the late 2010s). Regarding the study in general: The study used repertoire sequencing to test whether antigen drove CD8+ T cell activation and differentiation in Susac syndrome. The study compared CD8+ T cell repertoire clonality among 11 to 12 healthy donors, 14 Susac syndrome patients and roughly 16 multiple sclerosis patients.

RNA was extracted using the RNeasy kit, and about 0.45 to 1 microgram was reverse transcribed with random hexamers. TCR beta CDR3 regions were amplified with the immunoSEQ multiplex PCR assay covering 54 Vbeta and 13 Jbeta segments. PCR amplification bias was corrected by using a synthetic template baseline for primer optimization and computational correction. In the original analysis: Only productive sequences were kept, with reads annotated to V, D and J genes according to IMGT and analyzed in immunoSEQ Analyzer. Clonality was calculated as one minus the Shannon entropy normalized by log2 of the number of productive unique sequences. Public and private clones were assessed among the 100 most prevalent clones of each patient and control. Clones were defined as Susac-specific if absent from the healthy and MS cohorts, from 900 to 1,300 published viral clones and from other ImmuneACCESS disease sequences. TCRdb redid the processing of the public reads, applying fastp at Q25 and MiXCR, and retained in-frame beta chains. Identical CDR3 proteins give one entry, which carries the most common genes and DNA. The V and J calls come from TCRdb's annotation, not from the publication. Recorded for this sample are around 130,000 distinct CDR3 sequences; over 75% of them occurred a single time. The ten largest clonotypes hold 0.45% to 0.6% of the sample.

From the cysteine through the phenylalanine, the CDR3 covers 15 amino acids. CDR3 DNA only is kept here, 45 bases in frame from base 1. V trim: 4 bases; J trim: 7 bases; unmatched bases: 6. The germline V gene gives CDR1 as MGHRA and CDR2 as YSYEKL. Peripheral blood CD8+ and CD4+ T cells from healthy donors, Susac syndrome patients and multiple sclerosis patients were profiled by high-throughput TCR beta sequencing. The multiple sclerosis controls were treatment-naive patients whose relapsing-remitting disease, either stable or active, fulfilled the revised McDonald criteria. Bulk CD8+ and CD4+ T cells were purified by magnetic negative isolation, while CD8+ TEMRA cells were enriched using FACS. Blood was drawn into EDTA tubes, processed within 24 hours, and PBMCs were isolated by density gradient centrifugation. PBMCs intended for TCR sequencing were cryopreserved in liquid nitrogen and thawed later in a water bath at 37 degrees C. The sorted or isolated CD4+, CD8+ and CD8+ TEMRA cells reached a purity of at least 90%.

Summary of the overall study and its limitations: The study acknowledged that relatively few individuals were included in the TCR sequencing and HLA analysis.

Remarks on this clonotype: Its antigen remains unidentified. Base qualities are not recorded, but no much larger clone differs from it by a single base.

The chain uses TRBV4-1 and TRBJ1-5, with 11 bases aligning to TRBD1. This TCR derives from a human donor with multiple sclerosis. Sequencing was performed on CD8+ T cells from PBMCs. The CDR3 protein sequence reads: CASSRDRGNGQPQHF. The DNA is TGCGCCAGCAGCCGGGACAGGGGGAACGGACAGCCCCAGCATTTT.